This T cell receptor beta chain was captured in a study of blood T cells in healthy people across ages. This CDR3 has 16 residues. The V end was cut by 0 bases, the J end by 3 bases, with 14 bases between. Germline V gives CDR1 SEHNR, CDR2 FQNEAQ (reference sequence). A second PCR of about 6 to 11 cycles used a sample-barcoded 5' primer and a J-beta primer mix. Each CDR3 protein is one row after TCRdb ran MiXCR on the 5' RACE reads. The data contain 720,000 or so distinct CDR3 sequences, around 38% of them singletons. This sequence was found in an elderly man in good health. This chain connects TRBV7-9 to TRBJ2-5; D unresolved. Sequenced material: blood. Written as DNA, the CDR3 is TGTGCCAGCAGCTTAGCGGAAGTCATCCTTAAAGAGACCCAGTACTTC. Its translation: CASSLAEVILKETQYF.